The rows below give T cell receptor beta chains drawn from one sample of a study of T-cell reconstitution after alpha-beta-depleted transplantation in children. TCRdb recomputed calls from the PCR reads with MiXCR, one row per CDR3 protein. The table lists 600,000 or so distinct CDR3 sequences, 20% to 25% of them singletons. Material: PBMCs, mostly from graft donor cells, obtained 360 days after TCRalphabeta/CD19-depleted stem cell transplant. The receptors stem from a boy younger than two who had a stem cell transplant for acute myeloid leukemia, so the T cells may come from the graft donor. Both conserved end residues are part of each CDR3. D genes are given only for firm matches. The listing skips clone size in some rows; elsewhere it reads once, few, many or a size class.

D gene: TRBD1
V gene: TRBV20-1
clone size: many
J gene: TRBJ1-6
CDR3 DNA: TGCAGTGCTACCGGGACAGCAACATATAATTCACCCCTCCACTTT
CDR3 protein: CSATGTATYNSPLHF

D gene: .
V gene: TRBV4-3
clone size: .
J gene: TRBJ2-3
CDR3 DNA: TGCGCCAGCAGCCAAGTAGTCACCTCAGATACGCAGTATTTT
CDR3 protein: CASSQVVTSDTQYF

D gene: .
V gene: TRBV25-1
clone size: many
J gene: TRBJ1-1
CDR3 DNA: TGTGCCAGCAGTGAATGGGGAAATGAAGCTTTCTTT
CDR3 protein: CASSEWGNEAFF

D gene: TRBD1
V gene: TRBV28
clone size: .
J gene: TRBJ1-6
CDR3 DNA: TGTGCCAGCAGCTCCCATCAGGGGGATTTCGATAATTCACCCCTCCACTTT
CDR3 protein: CASSSHQGDFDNSPLHF

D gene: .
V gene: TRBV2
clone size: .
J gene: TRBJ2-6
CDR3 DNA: TGTGCCAGCAGCGCCGGAGGACCTGGGGCCAACGTCCTGACTTTC
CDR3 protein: CASSAGGPGANVLTF

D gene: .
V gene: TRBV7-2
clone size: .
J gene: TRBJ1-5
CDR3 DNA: TGTGCCAGCAGCTCCCGTATCAATCAGCCCCAGCATTTT
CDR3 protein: CASSSRINQPQHF

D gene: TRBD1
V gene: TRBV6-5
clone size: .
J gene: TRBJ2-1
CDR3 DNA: TGTGCCAGCAGTTACCCAAGGACAGGGGGCGTCTCCTACAATGAGCAGTTCTTC
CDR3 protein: CASSYPRTGGVSYNEQFF

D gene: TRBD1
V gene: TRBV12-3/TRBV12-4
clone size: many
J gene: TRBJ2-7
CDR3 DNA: TGTGCCAGCAGTCCGGAGACAGGGGGCTCCTACGAGCAGTACTTC
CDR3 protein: CASSPETGGSYEQYF

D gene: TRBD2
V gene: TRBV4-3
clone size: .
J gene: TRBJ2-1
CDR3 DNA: TGCGCCAGCAGCCAGGAGGGACTAGGTGGTGGCTCCTACAATGAGCAGTTCTTC
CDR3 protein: CASSQEGLGGGSYNEQFF

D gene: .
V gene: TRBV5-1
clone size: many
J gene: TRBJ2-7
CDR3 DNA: TGCGCCAGCACCAATAGCGGCCTCTCCTCCTACGAGCAGTACTTC
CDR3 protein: CASTNSGLSSYEQYF

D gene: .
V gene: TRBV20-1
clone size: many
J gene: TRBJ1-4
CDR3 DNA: TGCGCCGCAAGGGGTAATGGTGAAAAACTGTTTTTT
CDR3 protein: CAARGNGEKLFF

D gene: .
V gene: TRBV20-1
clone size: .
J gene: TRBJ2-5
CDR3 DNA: TGCAGTGCTACGGGGGTCGCTCGCGAGACCCAGTACTTC
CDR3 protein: CSATGVARETQYF

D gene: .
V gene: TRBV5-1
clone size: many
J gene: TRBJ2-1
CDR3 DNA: TGCGCCAGCAGCTTGATAACAGGGAAACATGAGCAGTTCTTC
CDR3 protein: CASSLITGKHEQFF

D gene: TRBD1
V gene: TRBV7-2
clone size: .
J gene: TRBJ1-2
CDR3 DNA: TGTGCCAGCAGCTGGGGACAGACCTATGGCTACACCTTC
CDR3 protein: CASSWGQTYGYTF

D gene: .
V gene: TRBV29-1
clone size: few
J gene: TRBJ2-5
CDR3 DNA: TGCAGCGTTGTGGACAGAGGACAGAAAGAGACCCAGTACTTC
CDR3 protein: CSVVDRGQKETQYF

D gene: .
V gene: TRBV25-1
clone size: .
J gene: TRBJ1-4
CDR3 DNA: TGTGCCAGCATCCCACGGGCAGGGCCGGAAAAACTGTTTTTT
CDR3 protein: CASIPRAGPEKLFF

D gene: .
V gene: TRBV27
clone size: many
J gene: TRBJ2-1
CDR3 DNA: TGTGCCAGCAGTCTACTACCCTGGGGGCCCCATGAGCAGTTCTTC
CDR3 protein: CASSLLPWGPHEQFF

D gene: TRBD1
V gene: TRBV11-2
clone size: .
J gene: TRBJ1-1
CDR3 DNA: TGTGCCAGCAGCTTGAACAGGGGGCAGATGAACACTGAAGCTTTCTTT
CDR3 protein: CASSLNRGQMNTEAFF

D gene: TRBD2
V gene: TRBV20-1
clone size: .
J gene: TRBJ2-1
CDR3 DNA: TGCAGTGCTAGAGAAACGGGACTAGCGAGGAATGAGCAGTTCTTC
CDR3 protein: CSARETGLARNEQFF

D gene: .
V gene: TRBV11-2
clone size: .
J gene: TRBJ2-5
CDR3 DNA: TGTGCCAGCAGCCCAGGGTTTGGGTGGAAACAAGAGACCCAGTACTTC
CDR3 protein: CASSPGFGWKQETQYF

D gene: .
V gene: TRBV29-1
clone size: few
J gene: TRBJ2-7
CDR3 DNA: TGCAGCGTTGAATGGAGGGACAACTACGAGCAGTACTTC
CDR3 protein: CSVEWRDNYEQYF

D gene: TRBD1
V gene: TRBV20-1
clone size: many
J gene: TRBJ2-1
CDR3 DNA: TGCAGTGCTAGAGGGATTAACCGGGACAGGGGTTACAATGAGCAGTTCTTC
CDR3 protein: CSARGINRDRGYNEQFF

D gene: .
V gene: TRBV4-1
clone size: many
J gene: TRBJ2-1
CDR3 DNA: TGCGCCAGCAGCCTTAAAGCCCAGGGCTCCAAGCTGTTCTTC
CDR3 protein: CASSLKAQGSKLFF

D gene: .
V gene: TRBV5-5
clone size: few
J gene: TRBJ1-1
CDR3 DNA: TGTGCCAGCAGCTTAATAAGCGGTACCCACATGAACACTGAAGCTTTCTTT
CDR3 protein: CASSLISGTHMNTEAFF

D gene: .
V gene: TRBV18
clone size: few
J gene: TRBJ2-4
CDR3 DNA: TGTGCCAGCTCACCAGGCGACAGCATTCAGTACTTC
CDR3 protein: CASSPGDSIQYF

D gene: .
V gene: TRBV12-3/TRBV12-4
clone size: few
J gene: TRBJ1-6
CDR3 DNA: TGTGCCAGCAGCTCGGACCCGAACCTAATTAATTCACCCCTCCACTTT
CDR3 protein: CASSSDPNLINSPLHF

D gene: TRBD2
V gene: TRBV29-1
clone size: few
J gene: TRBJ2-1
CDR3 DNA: TGCAGCGTTGGGTGGCGGGGGGGCTCCAATGAGCAGTTCTTC
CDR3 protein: CSVGWRGGSNEQFF

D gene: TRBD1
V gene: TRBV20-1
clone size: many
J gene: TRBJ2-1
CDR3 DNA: TGCAGTGCTCCAAGGGACAGGGTGGGGTGGGATGAGCAGTTCTTC
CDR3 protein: CSAPRDRVGWDEQFF

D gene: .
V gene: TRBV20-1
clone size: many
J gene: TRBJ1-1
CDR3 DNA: TGCAGTGCTAGGGGTTGGACGGTGAACACTGAAGCTTTCTTT
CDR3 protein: CSARGWTVNTEAFF

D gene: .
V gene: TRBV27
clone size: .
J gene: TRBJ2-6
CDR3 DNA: TGTGCCAGCAGTTTCTCCAGGTTTGGCAACGTCCTGACTTTC
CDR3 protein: CASSFSRFGNVLTF

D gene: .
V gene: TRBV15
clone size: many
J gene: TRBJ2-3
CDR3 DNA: TGTGCCACCAGCGCCCACCGCTTCAGGGTTACCACAGATACGCAGTATTTT
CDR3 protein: CATSAHRFRVTTDTQYF

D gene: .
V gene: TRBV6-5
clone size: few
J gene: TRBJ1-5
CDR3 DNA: TGTGCCAGCAGTTACTCGACGACTCAGCCCCAGCATTTT
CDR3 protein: CASSYSTTQPQHF

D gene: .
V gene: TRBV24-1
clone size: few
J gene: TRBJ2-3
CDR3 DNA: TGTGCCACCAGTGATCCTTGGACAGCCCTCCGGCGTTTCACAGATACGCAGTATTTT
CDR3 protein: CATSDPWTALRRFTDTQYF

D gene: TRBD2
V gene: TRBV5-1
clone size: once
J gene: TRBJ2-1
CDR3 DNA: TGCGCCAGCAGCCTCGGACTAGGCCACAATGAGCAGTTCTTC
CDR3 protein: CASSLGLGHNEQFF

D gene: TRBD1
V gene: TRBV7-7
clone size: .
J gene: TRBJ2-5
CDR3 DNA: TGTGCCAGCAGCTTGGGACAGGGATCTCAAGAGACCCAGTACTTC
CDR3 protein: CASSLGQGSQETQYF

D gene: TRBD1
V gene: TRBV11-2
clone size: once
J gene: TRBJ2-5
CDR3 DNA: TGTGCCAGCAGCTTACAGGGGGCGCAAAAAGAGACCCAGTACTTC
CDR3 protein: CASSLQGAQKETQYF

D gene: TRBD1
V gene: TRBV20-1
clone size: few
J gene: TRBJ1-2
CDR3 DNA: TGCAGTGCCACACACCGACAGGGGGCGATTGGCTACACCTTC
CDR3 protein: CSATHRQGAIGYTF

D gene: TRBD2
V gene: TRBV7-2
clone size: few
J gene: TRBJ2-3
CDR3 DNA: TGTGCCAGCAGCTTATACGCCGGGGAGGGGCGCACAGATACGCAGTATTTT
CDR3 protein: CASSLYAGEGRTDTQYF

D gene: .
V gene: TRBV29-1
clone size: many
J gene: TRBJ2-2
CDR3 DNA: TGCAGCGGAGCAGTCGGGCGGAACACCGGGGAGCTGTTTTTT
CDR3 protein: CSGAVGRNTGELFF

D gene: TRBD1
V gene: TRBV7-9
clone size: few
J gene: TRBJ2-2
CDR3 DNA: TGTGCCAGCAGCCCCAGGGGGCTAATCACCGGGGAGCTGTTTTTT
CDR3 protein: CASSPRGLITGELFF